This T cell receptor beta chain was profiled in a study of CD8+ T cells in alopecia areata. Study background: Donors of skin were C3H/HeJ mice aged roughly 6-13 months with spontaneous alopecia, and recipients were roughly 6-11-week-old female C3H/HeJ mice. Study outcomes and limitations: Across lesional scalp, and particularly alopecia totalis/universalis, clonality surpassed that of normal scalp. Against the mouse data, patients shared TCRs less clearly, possibly for HLA reasons.

cDNA serving as the sequencing template came from extracted, reverse transcribed RNA. Here immunoSEQ multiplex PCR was the method, and the copy in TCRdb shows in-frame clones only, minus some. Observed in the sample are more than 1,500 clones, none of them singletons. Time point: mouse skin 6 weeks after grafting, around onset of hair loss. The recipient mice had their skin biopsied at grafting and again 3 and 6 weeks later. Many counts were recorded for this clone. The antigen is undetermined. Gene names refer to mouse genes. Read coverage stops 4 residues before the CDR3 terminus; the germline J gene supplies the remainder. CDR3 length: 18 amino acids. The junction had 10 bases not matched to a gene; V was cut back by 5 bases and J by 0 bases. Germline values: CDR1 FNHDT, CDR2 SITEND (reference sequence).

The source is a C3H/HeJ mouse with alopecia areata. Mice of this strain are of MHC haplotype H2-k. The specimen comprised skin, sampled at week 6. The chain joins TRBV19 to TRBJ2-3; 12 bases fit TRBD2. The CDR3 bases that were read are TGTGCCAGCAGACCGATCGGGACTGGGGGGACTAGTGCAGAA. Translated, it gives CASRPIGTGGTSAE. The whole CDR3 protein is CASRPIGTGGTSAETLYF.